This T cell receptor beta chain came from a study of identical twins. Study outcomes and limitations: The study found weaker excess twin sharing in beta out-of-frame sequences.

As regards this clonotype: What it binds is unknown.

After template switching added a universal primer site, the resulting cDNA carried unique molecular identifiers. TCRdb itself ran the 5' RACE reads through MiXCR, one entry per CDR3 protein. The table includes about 790,000 distinct CDR3 sequences, 18% detected once. V lost 2 bases to trimming and J lost 6 bases, with 11 bases between them. CDR3 length equals 13 residues. Germline-derived CDR1 and CDR2 are SGHDN and FVKESK. This sample also appeared in a second study, on T cells expressing NK-cell markers. As that report states: Among eight sequenced donors, seven carried HCMV seropositivity while one was seronegative. Dominant NKG2C+ clonotypes were found to form about 1.0-7.5% of CD8+ T cells in about 6 donors.

Sequencing was done on a sample of PBMCs. The chain combines TRBV14 with TRBJ2-7; perhaps TRBD1 as D (5 bases). The clonotype originates from a woman between 18 and 30 years old in good health. CDR3 bases: TGTGCCAGCAGCCAAATGACAGTCGGCGAGCAGTACTTC. Translated: CASSQMTVGEQYF. The full variable domain, completed using reference TRBV14 and TRBJ2-7, is EAGVTQFPSHSVIEKGQTVTLRCDPISGHDNLYWYRRVMGKEIKFLLHFVKESKQDESGMPNNRFLAERTGGTYSTLKVQPAELEDSGVYFCASSQMTVGEQYFGPGTRLTVT.